The 8 T cell receptor beta chains reported below all come from one sample, sequenced in a study of OX40 agonist ivuxolimab in advanced cancers. Profiled with immunoSEQ multiplex PCR; TCRdb holds only in-frame clones, not every one. The repertoire holds about 68,000 clones, roughly four fifths seen once, with almost 1.5% in the top ten. The material was CD4+ or CD8+ T cells sorted from blood, obtained in a trial of the OX40 agonist ivuxolimab. These receptors came from an adult with an advanced solid tumor such as melanoma, head and neck, liver or kidney cancer.

This chain connects TRBV7-8 to TRBJ2-3, with 12 bases lining up with TRBD2. With 5 bases clipped from V and 4 bases from J, the junction kept 7 bases outside the gene matches. This CDR3 has 16 residues. The V gene's germline CDR1 is SGHVS and CDR2 FQNEAQ. This CDR3 reads CASSQSSGGASDTQYF. In DNA, the CDR3 is TGTGCCAGCAGCCAATCTAGCGGGGGGGCGTCAGATACGCAGTATTTT.

This clone was counted only a few times. The rearrangement uses TRBV7-9 and TRBJ2-7; D is perhaps TRBD1 (5 bases). The CDR3 length is 12 residues. Per germline, CDR1 SEHNR and CDR2 FQNEAQ (reference sequence). V gave up 5 bases and J gave up 7 bases, with 12 bases separating them. CDR3 DNA: TGTGCCAGCAGCCCGACAGTATTGGAGCAGTACTTC. The encoded protein is CASSPTVLEQYF.

This clone has only a few counts. The chain combines TRBV6-6 with TRBJ2-7; D might be TRBD1 (6 bases). V was cut by 6 bases and J by 3 bases, with 12 bases left in between. Germline V lookup: CDR1 MNHNY, CDR2 SVGAGI (reference sequence). The CDR3 is 13 amino acids. CDR3 in amino acids: CASRPGQNYEQYF. The DNA of the CDR3 is TGTGCCAGCAGACCTGGACAGAACTACGAGCAGTACTTC.

The chain couples TRBV5-1 to TRBJ1-3, with D possibly TRBD1 on 5 matching bases. V was clipped by 3 bases and J by 2 bases, with 6 bases between them. The CDR3 length is 13 residues. CDR1 and CDR2 (germline): SGHRS, YFSETQ. The CDR3 nucleotides are TGCGCCAGCAGCTGGGGGGCTGGAAACACCATATATTTT. Amino acid sequence: CASSWGAGNTIYF.

The J gene is TRBJ1-3, the V gene TRBV30; D not resolved. CDR3 length: 13 residues. V gave up 2 bases and J gave up 3 bases, with 8 bases separating them. Germline V gives CDR1 GTSNPN, CDR2 SVGIG (reference sequence). In nucleotides, the CDR3 is TGTGCCTGGAGTTGGGATCGTGGAAACACCATATATTTT. Translating gives CAWSWDRGNTIYF.

This rearrangement joins TRBV6-6 to TRBJ1-2; D is possibly TRBD1 (6 bases). From germline, CDR1 is MNHNY and CDR2 SVGAGI (reference sequence). This CDR3 comprises 12 residues. The V and J ends lost 7 bases and 6 bases respectively, with 12 bases between them. The chain's CDR3 is CASTRGEDGYTF. CDR3 DNA sequence: TGTGCCAGCACTAGGGGGGAGGATGGCTACACCTTC.

The V call is TRBV2, the J call TRBJ1-4; D gene unclear. This CDR3 is built from 14 residues. Between the trimmed V and J ends, which lost 6 bases and 10 bases, there was a span of 18 bases. Germline CDR1 is SNHLY and CDR2 is FYNNEI. Here the CDR3 DNA reads TGTGCCAGCAGGGAGAGAGAGAGCGTTCTAAAACTGTTTTTT. Translation gives CASRERESVLKLFF.

J is TRBJ1-5 and V is TRBV29-1, with D uncertain. The CDR3 is 13 residues long. Germline-derived CDR1 and CDR2 are SQVTM and ANQGSEA. Trimming took off 5 bases at V and 0 bases at J, with 8 bases between the two ends. CDR3 nucleotides: TGCAGCGTTATTTGGAATAGCAATCAGCCCCAGCATTTT. Its translation is CSVIWNSNQPQHF.